This is a list of T cell receptor beta chains from one sample in a study of T cells after yellow fever vaccination. TCRdb processed the 5' RACE reads anew with MiXCR; each CDR3 protein has one entry. There are some 560,000 distinct CDR3 sequences in the sample; about 19% occur only once, and approximately 14% lies in the top ten. This sample comprised PBMCs, obtained 15 days after the yellow fever booster vaccination. Every receptor here comes from a man under 40 who received the YFV17D yellow fever vaccine. Both conserved end residues are part of each CDR3. Each record gives: CDR3 length, V gene, clone size, J gene, D gene, CDR3 protein, CDR3 DNA. The D gene is left open where the match is weak. A clone size is listed for some rows: how often the clone was seen (once, few, many), or a class if it is expanded.

length: 14; V: TRBV7-7; size: few; J: TRBJ2-2; D: -; CDR3: CASSPSDITGELFF; DNA: TGTGCCAGCAGCCCATCAGATATCACCGGGGAGCTGTTTTTT
length: 14; V: TRBV20-1; size: few; J: TRBJ2-1; D: TRBD2; CDR3: CSALLAGAPNEQFF; DNA: TGCAGTGCTTTACTAGCGGGAGCGCCCAATGAGCAGTTCTTC
length: 13; V: TRBV24-1; size: -; J: TRBJ2-7; D: -; CDR3: CATSDGKSYEQYF; DNA: TGTGCCACCAGTGATGGGAAGAGCTACGAGCAGTACTTC
length: 12; V: TRBV10-2; size: many; J: TRBJ1-5; D: -; CDR3: CASSEGYQPQHF; DNA: TGCGCCAGCAGTGAGGGGTATCAGCCCCAGCATTTT
length: 12; V: TRBV20-1; size: -; J: TRBJ2-5; D: -; CDR3: CSARGLRQTQYF; DNA: TGCAGTGCTAGAGGACTCAGGCAGACCCAGTACTTC
length: 14; V: TRBV24-1; size: -; J: TRBJ2-3; D: -; CDR3: CATSQYFWTDTQYF; DNA: TGTGCCACCAGTCAGTACTTTTGGACAGATACGCAGTATTTT
length: 12; V: TRBV6-2/TRBV6-3; size: -; J: TRBJ1-5; D: TRBD1; CDR3: CASKQGSQPQHF; DNA: TGTGCCAGCAAACAGGGGAGTCAGCCCCAGCATTTT
length: 16; V: TRBV7-2; size: few; J: TRBJ2-3; D: -; CDR3: CASSLRSAASTDTQYF; DNA: TGTGCCAGCAGCTTAAGATCGGCAGCAAGCACAGATACGCAGTATTTT
length: 17; V: TRBV19; size: few; J: TRBJ2-7; D: TRBD2; CDR3: CASSRTSGNSRSYEQYF; DNA: TGTGCCAGTAGTCGGACTAGCGGGAACTCCCGCTCCTACGAGCAGTACTTC
length: 15; V: TRBV2; size: -; J: TRBJ1-5; D: -; CDR3: CASSGLGASNQPQHF; DNA: TGTGCCAGCAGTGGCCTGGGGGCCAGCAATCAGCCCCAGCATTTT
length: 15; V: TRBV9; size: -; J: TRBJ2-2; D: -; CDR3: CASSPEGGDTGELFF; DNA: TGTGCCAGCAGCCCGGAGGGAGGAGATACCGGGGAGCTGTTTTTT
length: 13; V: TRBV4-2; size: -; J: TRBJ1-1; D: -; CDR3: CASSPGRSPEAFF; DNA: TGTGCCAGCAGCCCCGGACGGTCCCCTGAAGCTTTCTTT
length: 13; V: TRBV6-5; size: few; J: TRBJ2-3; D: -; CDR3: CASNSVLTDTQYF; DNA: TGTGCCAGCAACTCAGTTCTCACAGATACGCAGTATTTT
length: 16; V: TRBV28; size: -; J: TRBJ2-3; D: TRBD2; CDR3: CASISTSGRGPDTQYF; DNA: TGTGCCAGCATTTCGACTAGCGGGAGGGGCCCAGATACGCAGTATTTT
length: 14; V: TRBV29-1; size: -; J: TRBJ1-4; D: -; CDR3: CSVVGVETNEKLFF; DNA: TGCAGCGTTGTAGGGGTTGAAACTAATGAAAAACTGTTTTTT
length: 16; V: TRBV28; size: few; J: TRBJ2-5; D: -; CDR3: CASSLPYQAEGETQYF; DNA: TGTGCCAGCAGTTTACCCTATCAAGCCGAGGGAGAGACCCAGTACTTC
length: 13; V: TRBV12-3/TRBV12-4; size: -; J: TRBJ1-5; D: -; CDR3: CASSVRVGQPQHF; DNA: TGTGCCAGCAGTGTGCGGGTGGGCCAGCCCCAGCATTTT
length: 17; V: TRBV7-2; size: -; J: TRBJ2-2; D: -; CDR3: CASSLGGSTQRRGELFF; DNA: TGTGCCAGCAGCTTAGGAGGGTCAACTCAACGGCGCGGGGAGCTGTTTTTT
length: 16; V: TRBV10-3; size: -; J: TRBJ2-7; D: TRBD2; CDR3: CAISEISPSGHYEQYF; DNA: TGTGCCATCAGTGAGATTTCCCCTAGCGGACACTACGAGCAGTACTTC
length: 13; V: TRBV12-3/TRBV12-4; size: -; J: TRBJ1-2; D: -; CDR3: CASTNSAGYGYTF; DNA: TGTGCCAGCACTAACAGTGCTGGCTATGGCTACACCTTC
length: 16; V: TRBV7-8; size: few; J: TRBJ2-3; D: TRBD2; CDR3: CASSRGTSDFTDTQYF; DNA: TGTGCCAGCAGCCGCGGGACTAGCGATTTCACAGATACGCAGTATTTT
length: 15; V: TRBV20-1; size: few; J: TRBJ2-1; D: -; CDR3: CSASLGVGAHNEQFF; DNA: TGCAGTGCTAGCCTAGGGGTGGGAGCCCACAATGAGCAGTTCTTC
length: 16; V: TRBV20-1; size: few; J: TRBJ2-7; D: TRBD2; CDR3: CSARGGTSGSFYEQYF; DNA: TGCAGTGCTAGAGGTGGGACTAGCGGGAGTTTCTACGAGCAGTACTTC
length: 15; V: TRBV27; size: -; J: TRBJ2-7; D: TRBD2; CDR3: CASSSRLAASYEQYF; DNA: TGTGCCAGCAGCTCCCGCCTAGCGGCCTCCTACGAGCAGTACTTC
length: 14; V: TRBV24-1; size: -; J: TRBJ2-1; D: -; CDR3: CATRQGGAYNEQFF; DNA: TGTGCCACCAGACAGGGGGGGGCCTACAATGAGCAGTTCTTC
length: 14; V: TRBV7-2; size: -; J: TRBJ2-5; D: -; CDR3: CASSLEGTPETQYF; DNA: TGTGCCAGCAGCTTAGAAGGGACTCCGGAGACCCAGTACTTC
length: 15; V: TRBV5-6; size: -; J: TRBJ2-5; D: -; CDR3: CASNALGGSQETQYF; DNA: TGTGCCAGCAACGCACTGGGGGGAAGCCAAGAGACCCAGTACTTC
length: 17; V: TRBV6-5; size: few; J: TRBJ1-2; D: -; CDR3: CASSFGGDGTSGGGYTF; DNA: TGTGCCAGCAGTTTCGGCGGTGACGGGACCTCGGGAGGGGGCTACACCTTC
length: 16; V: TRBV3-1; size: few; J: TRBJ2-3; D: TRBD2; CDR3: CASSQGIAGAADTQYF; DNA: TGTGCCAGCAGCCAAGGGATAGCGGGAGCCGCAGATACGCAGTATTTT
length: 13; V: TRBV7-2; size: -; J: TRBJ2-1; D: TRBD2; CDR3: CAGGGGGRNEQFF; DNA: TGTGCCGGAGGCGGGGGGGGGCGGAATGAGCAGTTCTTC
length: 19; V: TRBV23-1; size: -; J: TRBJ2-1; D: -; CDR3: CASSQKDRRGLPSYNEQFF; DNA: TGCGCCAGCAGTCAGAAAGACCGTCGGGGCCTCCCTTCCTACAATGAGCAGTTCTTC
length: 15; V: TRBV15; size: few; J: TRBJ2-1; D: TRBD2; CDR3: CATSRKAGVRERSFF; DNA: TGTGCCACCAGCAGGAAAGCGGGAGTAAGAGAGAGGTCGTTCTTC
length: 11; V: TRBV20-1; size: many; J: TRBJ2-7; D: -; CDR3: CSASGRYEQYF; DNA: TGCAGTGCTAGTGGGCGGTACGAGCAGTACTTC
length: 13; V: TRBV10-2; size: few; J: TRBJ1-5; D: TRBD1; CDR3: CASSQGAFQPQHF; DNA: TGCGCCAGCAGCCAGGGGGCTTTTCAGCCCCAGCATTTT
length: 14; V: TRBV29-1; size: -; J: TRBJ2-1; D: -; CDR3: CSETRDLSYNEQFF; DNA: TGCAGCGAGACCCGGGACCTCTCCTACAATGAGCAGTTCTTC
length: 13; V: TRBV27; size: once; J: TRBJ2-4; D: -; CDR3: CASSFSRGYIQYF; DNA: TGTGCCAGCAGTTTTTCTAGAGGGTACATTCAGTACTTC
length: 16; V: TRBV4-2; size: -; J: TRBJ1-2; D: -; CDR3: CASSQVTGGANYGYTF; DNA: TGTGCCAGCAGCCAAGTCACCGGCGGAGCTAACTATGGCTACACCTTC